A single sample gave rise to the 31 T cell receptor beta chains below, sequenced in a study of T cell repertoires in cytomegalovirus infection. Each CDR3 protein is one row after TCRdb ran MiXCR on the reads. The table records just over 450,000 distinct CDR3 sequences, about 39% of them present only once. Antigen specificity for these receptors is unknown. The sample consisted of cultured PBMCs, taken from culture after CMV antigen stimulation. All receptors derive from a human donor in good health (CMV status not recorded). Some clones in this sample may be carry-over from other donors' samples.

V gene TRBV4-1 combines with J gene TRBJ1-3; weak D call: TRBD1 (6 bases). This CDR3 is 16 amino acids long. V was clipped by 3 bases and J by 8 bases, with 20 bases between them. CDR1 and CDR2 (germline): MGHRA, YSYEKL. CDR3 bases: TGCGCCAGCAGCCACCGATTCACCCGGAGGGGGGACACCATATATTTT. This encodes CASSHRFTRRGDTIYF.

This clonotype was counted only a few times. The V gene is TRBV11-3, the J gene TRBJ2-3, with D possibly being TRBD2 (7 bases). Trimming shortened V by 5 bases and J by 4 bases, and 13 bases separated the two germline ends. The germline V gene has CDR1 SGHNT and CDR2 YENEEA. The CDR3 is 14 residues long. The DNA of the CDR3 is TGTGCCAGCAGCCAAGGGGGGGGCGCAGATACGCAGTATTTT. Protein sequence: CASSQGGGADTQYF.

This rearrangement joins TRBV2 to TRBJ2-3; 7 bases align to TRBD1. Germline V gene data show CDR1 as SNHLY and CDR2 as FYNNEI. The CDR3 is 12 residues long. Trimming removed 1 base from V and 10 bases from J; junction bases left unmatched: 2. The CDR3 DNA is TGTGCCAGCAGTGAAGGACAGGGTGCGCAGTATTTT. Amino acids: CASSEGQGAQYF.

This clonotype was observed a handful of times. This chain uses TRBV12-3 or TRBV12-4 with TRBJ1-5; 9 bases match TRBD1. The V gene end was trimmed by 6 bases and the J gene end by 9 bases; junction bases not matched to a gene: 9. The CDR3 spans 14 residues. This chain's CDR3 is CASRRQGERGPQHF. CDR3 in DNA: TGTGCCAGCAGACGACAGGGGGAGAGGGGGCCCCAGCATTTT.

This clonotype was found a few times. This chain links TRBV19 with TRBJ1-1; unclear D gene. Trimming took 8 bases from V and 6 from J, leaving 13 bases between them. The CDR3 covers 12 residues. CDR1 is LNHDA, CDR2 SQIVND, per germline (reference sequence). The CDR3 reads CASYGVRAEAFF. In DNA, the CDR3 is TGTGCCAGTTACGGGGTTCGCGCTGAAGCTTTCTTT.

CDR3 in amino acids: CASSPDGGGSYGYTF. DNA for the CDR3: TGTGCCAGCAGCCCCGACGGAGGGGGCTCCTATGGCTACACCTTC. The chain recombines TRBV7-2 with TRBJ1-2; 7 bases are shared with TRBD1. V lost 5 bases, J lost 4 bases, and 10 bases stayed unmatched. This CDR3 is 15 amino acids long. Germline CDR1 reads SGHTA; CDR2 reads FQGNSA.

This clonotype was picked up one time. The chain couples TRBV6-2 or TRBV6-3 to TRBJ1-2; 7 bases align to TRBD1. After removal of 6 bases from V and 4 bases from J, the junction contained 2 bases not matched to a gene. The germline V gene has CDR1 MNHEY and CDR2 SVGEGT. The CDR3 has 12 amino acids. This CDR3 reads CASRTGSYGYTF. CDR3 in DNA: TGTGCCAGCAGGACAGGGTCCTATGGCTACACCTTC.

The chain carries TRBV7-6 and TRBJ2-5; D tentatively fits TRBD1 or TRBD2 (5 bases each). CDR1 and CDR2 (germline): SGHVS, FNYEAQ. V was pared by 5 bases and J by 5 bases, with 24 bases between. CDR3 length: 17 residues. The CDR3 DNA follows: TGTGCCAGCAGCCCCGGGGCGGGCACCTTGGGAGCGGAGACCCAGTACTTC. This translates into CASSPGAGTLGAETQYF. The variable domain in full, with the rest retrieved from reference TRBV7-6 and TRBJ2-5, is GAGVSQSPRYKVTKRGQDVALRCDPISGHVSLYWYRQALGQGPEFLTYFNYEAQQDKSGLPNDRFSAERPEGSISTLTIQRTEQRDSAMYRCASSPGAGTLGAETQYFGPGTRLLVL.

This clonotype was detected a few times. The J gene is TRBJ1-1, the V gene TRBV7-2; TRBD1 might be the D (5 bases). The germline V gene encodes CDR1 SGHTA and CDR2 FQGNSA. This CDR3 has 15 residues. Trimming left V 1 base short and J 0 bases short, with 9 bases between. Here the CDR3 reads CASSLGGGMNTEAFF. In DNA, the CDR3 is TGTGCCAGCAGCTTAGGGGGGGGTATGAACACTGAAGCTTTCTTT.

The rearrangement links TRBV7-9 to TRBJ2-4; D may be TRBD1 (6 bases). Germline-derived CDR1 and CDR2 are SEHNR and FQNEAQ (reference sequence). The CDR3 runs to 15 residues. Between the trimmed V and J ends, which lost 5 bases and 2 bases, there was a span of 13 bases. CDR3 amino acids: CASSPQGTPKNIQYF. The DNA for the CDR3 is TGTGCCAGCAGCCCCCAGGGGACACCCAAAAACATTCAGTACTTC.

The CDR3 reads CASSQQGETRAFF. In DNA, the CDR3 is TGCGCCAGCAGCCAGCAAGGGGAAACCCGAGCTTTCTTT. The rearrangement joins TRBV4-1 to TRBJ1-1, with a weak D call TRBD1 (5 bases). Per the germline V gene, CDR1 is MGHRA and CDR2 is YSYEKL. Trimming left V 3 bases short and J 10 bases short, with 15 bases between. The CDR3 is 13 residues long.

The chain recombines TRBV6-6 with TRBJ2-1; maybe TRBD2 (5 bases). V was shortened by 2 bases and J by 3 bases, with 11 bases between the two germline ends. The CDR3 length is 15 residues. Germline V gene lookup returns CDR1 MNHNY and CDR2 SVGAGI (reference sequence). DNA of the CDR3: TGTGCCAGCAGTTACCGGGGAGACTACTACAATGAGCAGTTCTTC. Amino acids: CASSYRGDYYNEQFF.

This clonotype was observed many times. The chain recombines TRBV7-2 with TRBJ2-3; 12 nucleotides line up with TRBD2. Germline V lookup: CDR1 SGHTA, CDR2 FQGNSA. V shed 2 bases, J shed 0 bases, and the junction held 6 bases outside the gene matches. The CDR3 contains 18 residues. The CDR3 protein is CASSLSSGGATSTDTQYF. CDR3 nucleotides: TGTGCCAGCAGCTTATCTAGCGGGGGGGCTACTAGCACAGATACGCAGTATTTT.

This clonotype was observed a handful of times. This sequence joins TRBV6-1 and TRBJ1-1; D is uncertain. This CDR3 has 15 amino acids. V lost 6 bases, J lost 4 bases, and 18 bases lay in between. Looked up from germline, CDR1 is MNHNS and CDR2 is SASEGT. The CDR3, as DNA: TGTGCCAGCAGGATAGGGAGGTCTCGCGGCACTGAAGCTTTCTTT. It yields the protein CASRIGRSRGTEAFF.

This clonotype turned up a few times. The rearrangement joins TRBV6-6 to TRBJ1-5; 7 bases are shared with TRBD1. CDR3 size: 15 residues. CDR1 and CDR2 (germline): MNHNY, SVGAGI (reference sequence). Trimming at V came to 2 bases and at J to 3 bases, leaving 4 bases not matched to a gene. The CDR3 bases are TGTGCCAGCAGTTACCAAGGGGGCACCAATCAGCCCCAGCATTTT. Its translation is CASSYQGGTNQPQHF.

This chain joins TRBV12-3 or TRBV12-4 and TRBJ2-2; 8 nucleotides agree with TRBD2. This CDR3 has 15 residues. V lost 7 bases to trimming and J lost 3 bases; unmatched junction nucleotides: 7. This CDR3 is CASNRAGVYTGELFF. CDR3 coding DNA: TGTGCCAGCAACCGAGCGGGAGTTTACACCGGGGAGCTGTTTTTT.

This clonotype was recorded only once. The chain is built from TRBV28 and TRBJ1-2, with D maybe TRBD1 (6 bases). The CDR3 loop spans 15 amino acids. Germline-derived CDR1 and CDR2 are MDHEN and SYDVKM. Trimming took off 0 bases at V and 2 bases at J, with 10 bases between the two ends. CDR3 amino acids: CASSLWADRNYGYTF. The CDR3 DNA follows: TGTGCCAGCAGTTTATGGGCCGACAGGAACTATGGCTACACCTTC.

CDR3 nucleotide sequence: TGTGCCAGCACTCAAGGGGACACAACCTACGAGCAGTACTTC. Its translation: CASTQGDTTYEQYF. The chain links TRBV6-1 to TRBJ2-7; possible D gene TRBD1, 6 bases. CDR3 length: 14 amino acids. The V gene's germline CDR1 is MNHNS and CDR2 SASEGT. V was trimmed by 7 bases and J by 2 bases, leaving 15 bases between them.

The CDR3 bases are TGTGCCAGCAGTGGACTGGGAGAGACCCAGTACTTC. Encoded protein: CASSGLGETQYF. V and J are TRBV12-3 or TRBV12-4 and TRBJ2-5; a possible D gene is TRBD2 (5 bases). The CDR3 is 12 amino acids. Trimming took 5 bases from V and 4 from J, leaving 8 bases between them.

This clonotype showed up just a few times. The rearrangement uses TRBV7-6 and TRBJ2-7, with D unresolved. Trimming cost V 5 bases and J 3 bases, with 5 bases left between them. CDR3 size: 11 residues. Germline CDR1 and CDR2: SGHVS and FNYEAQ. The CDR3, as DNA: TGTGCCAGCAGCGGAGACTACGAGCAGTACTTC. Translating it yields CASSGDYEQYF.

The V call is TRBV7-9, the J call TRBJ2-1; 7 bases are a match to TRBD2. This CDR3 contains 14 residues. The germline CDR1 and CDR2 sequences are SEHNR and FQNEAQ (reference sequence). Trimming at V came to 1 base and at J to 10 bases, leaving 7 bases not matched to a gene. CDR3 sequence reads: CASSLGGGSREQFF. For the CDR3, the DNA is TGTGCCAGCAGCTTAGGAGGCGGGAGTAGGGAGCAGTTCTTC.

This clonotype was observed a handful of times. The V call is TRBV7-8, the J call TRBJ1-2, with 9 positions matching TRBD1. Germline lookup yields CDR1 SGHVS and CDR2 FQNEAQ. The junction had 10 bases not matched to a gene; V was cut back by 5 bases and J by 6 bases. This CDR3 contains 15 residues. The CDR3 bases are TGTGCCAGCAGCGAACGGGACAGGGACTCGCATGGCTACACCTTC. Encoded protein: CASSERDRDSHGYTF.

V and J are TRBV5-6 and TRBJ2-1; possible D gene TRBD2, 6 bases. The CDR3 consists of 17 residues. Per the germline V gene, CDR1 is SGHDT and CDR2 is YYEEEE. Trimming pared 0 bases from V and 3 bases from J, leaving 16 bases between. The CDR3 DNA is TGTGCCAGCAGCTTGGGGGGCTGGGACTCCCTCTACAATGAGCAGTTCTTC. This gives the protein CASSLGGWDSLYNEQFF.

The V gene is TRBV12-3 or TRBV12-4, the J gene TRBJ2-5; D is unresolved. The V and J ends lost 5 bases and 0 bases respectively, with 4 bases between them. This CDR3 region has 12 residues. In nucleotides, the CDR3 is TGTGCCAGCAGTGGCTACCAAGAGACCCAGTACTTC. Its protein is CASSGYQETQYF.

The table lists this clonotype with a few counts. Germline is not matched at one junction end, which may reflect a read error. The chain couples TRBV5-3 to TRBJ2-5; TRBD1 aligns across 9 bases. TRBV5-3 is treated as an ORF (open reading frame) with a function not yet certain. CDR3 length equals 16 residues. CDR3 sequence reads: CASSSGTGRIQETQYF. DNA for the CDR3: TGTGCCAGCAGCTCCGGGACAGGGCGAATCCAAGAGACCCAGTACTTC.

V and J are TRBV14 and TRBJ2-3; D is ambiguous. Germline lookup yields CDR1 SGHDN and CDR2 FVKESK. V lost 4 bases, J lost 4 bases, and 15 bases lay in between. The CDR3 is made up of 15 amino acids. CDR3 nucleotides: TGTGCCAGCAGCCCCACTGGAAGTCGGGCAGATACGCAGTATTTT. Translated: CASSPTGSRADTQYF.

The chain is built from TRBV7-4 and TRBJ1-1, with 8 bases fitting TRBD1. Germline CDR1 is SGHVT and CDR2 is SQSDAQ. The J segment lost 6 bases and the V segment lost 4 bases, leaving 10 bases of the junction unmatched. The CDR3 length is 15 residues. The CDR3 DNA reads TGTGCCAGCAGCTCGTGGGGTGGGACAGGCCCTGAAGCTTTCTTT. It specifies CASSSWGGTGPEAFF.

CDR3 in amino acids: CASSSIGGQGALRYGYTF. In DNA form, the CDR3 reads TGTGCCAGCAGCTCCATCGGGGGACAGGGGGCGCTTCGCTATGGCTACACCTTC. J is TRBJ1-2 and V is TRBV7-2, with 12 positions matching TRBD1. The CDR3 totals 18 residues. V gave up 4 bases and J gave up 4 bases; unmatched junction bases: 13. Per germline, CDR1 SGHTA and CDR2 FQGNSA. The full variable domain, in which reference TRBV7-2 and TRBJ1-2 provide the parts outside the CDR3, is GAGVSQSPSNKVTEKGKDVELRCDPISGHTALYWYRQSLGQGLEFLIYFQGNSAPDKSGLPSDRFSAERTGGSVSTLTIQRTQQEDSAVYLCASSSIGGQGALRYGYTFGSGTRLTVV.

The chain couples TRBV11-2 to TRBJ1-1, with a possible D match to TRBD1 (5 bases). Looked up from germline, CDR1 is SGHAT and CDR2 is FQNNGV. The CDR3 is made up of 15 amino acids. Trimming shortened V by 6 bases and J by 2 bases, and 16 bases separated the two germline ends. CDR3 coding DNA: TGTGCCAGCAGTCCTTACGTGCAGGGAAACACTGAAGCTTTCTTT. Protein product: CASSPYVQGNTEAFF.

This clonotype came up a few times. The chain joins TRBV6-2 or TRBV6-3 to TRBJ2-3; either TRBD1 or TRBD2 may fit D (6 bases each). Germline loops: CDR1 MNHEY, CDR2 SVGEGT. The V and J ends lost 2 bases and 2 bases respectively, with 20 bases between them. The CDR3 spans 18 residues. The CDR3 loop reads CASSYGGAFLAATDTQYF. DNA of the CDR3: TGTGCCAGCAGTTACGGGGGCGCGTTTTTAGCGGCCACAGATACGCAGTATTTT.

The chain is built from TRBV11-2 and TRBJ2-7; TRBD1 or TRBD2 may be the D gene (6 bases each). Germline-derived CDR1 and CDR2 are SGHAT and FQNNGV. Between the trimmed V and J ends, which lost 5 bases and 3 bases, there was a span of 14 bases. The CDR3 has 14 amino acids. The DNA for the CDR3 is TGTGCCAGCAGCCCAACCGGGGGCTACTACGAGCAGTACTTC. Translation: CASSPTGGYYEQYF. The full variable domain, its missing parts supplied by reference TRBV11-2 and TRBJ2-7, is EAGVAQSPRYKIIEKRQSVAFWCNPISGHATLYWYQQILGQGPKLLIQFQNNGVVDDSQLPKDRFSAERLKGVDSTLKIQPAKLEDSAVYLCASSPTGGYYEQYFGPGTRLTVT.